The 11 T cell receptor beta chains given below trace back to one sample, sequenced in a study of blood T cell repertoires in COVID-19. The repertoire was sequenced with immunoSEQ multiplex PCR; TCRdb's copy has only in-frame clones and lacks some. The top ten clones hold about 0.7% of a sample with 200,000 to 300,000 clones, around 90% of them seen once. The sequencing sample was made of peripheral blood. The receptors here all came from a human donor in a cohort sampled during active COVID-19.

The table lists this clone with a few counts. The chain uses TRBV6-5 and TRBJ1-4; 9 bases are shared with TRBD1. Looked up from germline, CDR1 is MNHEY and CDR2 is SVGAGI. J lost 4 bases, V lost 7 bases, and 7 bases had no gene match. CDR3 length: 15 amino acids. This chain's CDR3 is CASKSQGALNEKLFF. The CDR3 nucleotides are TGTGCCAGCAAGTCACAGGGGGCTCTTAATGAAAAACTGTTTTTT.

The rearrangement links TRBV4-1 to TRBJ2-3; no firm D call. The length of the CDR3 is 13 residues. From germline, CDR1 is MGHRA and CDR2 YSYEKL. V lost 6 bases and J 6 bases, leaving 13 bases between the germline ends. CDR3 sequence (DNA): TGCGCCAGCAGAAACAGAGTGGTGGATACGCAGTATTTT. As protein: CASRNRVVDTQYF.

The V call is TRBV9, the J call TRBJ2-7; D gene ambiguous. Between the trimmed V and J ends, which lost 3 bases and 4 bases, there was a span of 14 bases. Per germline, CDR1 SGDLS and CDR2 YYNGEE. This CDR3 comprises 14 residues. Written as DNA, the CDR3 is TGTGCCAGCAGCGCCACTCGGGTTGGATACGAGCAGTACTTC. It specifies CASSATRVGYEQYF.

V is TRBV6-5 and J is TRBJ1-1; 8 nucleotides match TRBD1. Germline CDR1 is MNHEY and CDR2 is SVGAGI. The CDR3 length is 15 residues. V shed 2 bases and J 6 bases; nucleotides not matched to a gene: 8. The CDR3 sequence is CASSYDDRGTAEAFF. The CDR3 DNA reads as TGTGCCAGCAGTTACGACGACAGGGGAACCGCTGAAGCTTTCTTT.

The J gene is TRBJ1-2, the V gene TRBV11-2, with a weak D call TRBD1 (6 bases). CDR1 and CDR2 from the germline V gene are SGHAT and FQNNGV. V dropped 5 bases and J dropped 2 bases, with 21 bases sitting between them. This CDR3 contains 17 residues. CDR3 region: CASSKINRDKRNYGYTF. The CDR3 DNA follows: TGTGCCAGCAGCAAAATAAATAGGGACAAAAGGAACTATGGCTACACCTTC.

The chain joins TRBV27 to TRBJ2-6; D remains ambiguous. Per germline, CDR1 MNHEY and CDR2 SMNVEV (reference sequence). V gave up 3 bases and J gave up 1 base, with 7 bases separating them. The CDR3 is 15 amino acids. CDR3 DNA: TGTGCCAGCAGTTTGGCCGTATCTGGGGCCAACGTCCTGACTTTC. Amino acids: CASSLAVSGANVLTF.

The chain uses TRBV29-1 and TRBJ2-7; possible D gene TRBD1, 6 bases. The V end was cut by 5 bases, the J end by 5 bases, with 19 bases between. The CDR3 is made up of 14 amino acids. Germline V gene data show CDR1 as SQVTM and CDR2 as ANQGSEA. The CDR3 spells CSVRLLGQGNEQYF. In DNA, the CDR3 is TGCAGCGTTCGTTTATTGGGACAAGGGAACGAGCAGTACTTC.

Ten or more counts support this clone. The gene calls are TRBV7-9 and TRBJ1-5, with a tentative D call TRBD1 (6 bases). The V gene's germline CDR1 is SEHNR and CDR2 FQNEAQ (reference sequence). V was trimmed by 6 bases and J by 5 bases, leaving 14 bases between them. The CDR3 runs 14 residues. This chain's CDR3 is CASSLPGHYQPQHF. The CDR3 DNA is TGTGCCAGCAGTTTACCGGGACACTATCAGCCCCAGCATTTT.

The chain is built from TRBV4-1 and TRBJ2-7; 10 positions agree with TRBD2. The CDR3 spans 15 residues. Trimming removed 2 bases from V and 2 bases from J; junction bases left unmatched: 3. The germline gives CDR1 MGHRA, CDR2 YSYEKL. CDR3 nucleotides: TGCGCCAGCAGCCAACCTGGGACTAGCGCCTACGAGCAGTACTTC. Its translation: CASSQPGTSAYEQYF.

The V and J genes are TRBV7-9 and TRBJ1-1; TRBD1 aligns across 8 bases. This CDR3 comprises 14 residues. Germline lookup yields CDR1 SEHNR and CDR2 FQNEAQ (reference sequence). The trim removed 0 bases at V and 11 bases at J, leaving 8 bases unmatched. The CDR3 nucleotides read TGTGCCAGCAGCTTAGCGGAACAGGGGGTACGGGCTTTCTTT. Amino acids: CASSLAEQGVRAFF.

The chain carries TRBV2 and TRBJ1-2; D is perhaps TRBD1 (6 bases). Germline V lookup: CDR1 SNHLY, CDR2 FYNNEI. V was clipped by 5 bases and J by 8 bases, with 15 bases between them. The CDR3 is 13 amino acids. CDR3 in DNA: TGTGCCAGCAGTCACAAACCAGGGGCCGGCTACACCTTC. This translates into CASSHKPGAGYTF.